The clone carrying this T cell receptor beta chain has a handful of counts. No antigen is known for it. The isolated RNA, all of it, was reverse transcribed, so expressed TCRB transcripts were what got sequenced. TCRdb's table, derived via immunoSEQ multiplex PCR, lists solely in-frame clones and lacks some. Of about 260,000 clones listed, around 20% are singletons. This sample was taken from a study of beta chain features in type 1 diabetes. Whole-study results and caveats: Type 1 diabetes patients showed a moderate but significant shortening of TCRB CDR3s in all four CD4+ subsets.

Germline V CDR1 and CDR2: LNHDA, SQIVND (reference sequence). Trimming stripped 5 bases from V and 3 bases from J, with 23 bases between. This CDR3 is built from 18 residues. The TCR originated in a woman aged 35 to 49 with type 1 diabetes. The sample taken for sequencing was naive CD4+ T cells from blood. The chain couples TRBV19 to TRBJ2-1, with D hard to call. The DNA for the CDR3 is TGTGCCAGTAGTGCTGATTATCGAAAAACCCAACTCTACAATGAGCAGTTCTTC. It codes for CASSADYRKTQLYNEQFF.